A single sample is the source of the 8 T cell receptor beta chains below, sequenced in a study of graft-versus-host responses after intestinal transplantation. Sequencing was performed with immunoSEQ multiplex PCR; in TCRdb, only in-frame clones are kept and a portion is missing. The sample records roughly 9,700 clones, approximately 30% being singletons. Sequencing used alloreactive CD4+ T cells from a mixed lymphocyte reaction culture, obtained before transplantation. Specified subset: CFSE-low proliferating T cells sorted from roughly six-day pre-transplant mixed lymphocyte reaction (GvH or HvG direction). Every receptor here comes from a human patient who was an organ donor for intestinal transplantation.

J is TRBJ1-2 and V is TRBV19; no firm D call. CDR1 and CDR2 (germline): LNHDA, SQIVND (reference sequence). The CDR3 has 14 residues. The V end lost 7 bases, the J end lost 3 bases, and 15 bases lay between the germline ends. CDR3 DNA sequence: TGTGCCAGTACCCCTGCGTCGCCTTACTATGGCTACACCTTC. This gives the protein CASTPASPYYGYTF. The entire variable domain, with the rest obtained from reference TRBV19 and TRBJ1-2, is as follows: DGGITQSPKYLFRKEGQNVTLSCEQNLNHDAMYWYRQDPGQGLRLIYYSQIVNDFQKGDIAEGYSVSREKKESFPLTVTSAQKNPTAFYLCASTPASPYYGYTFGSGTRLTVV.

The rearrangement uses TRBV6-4 and TRBJ1-2; perhaps TRBD1 as D (6 bases). The CDR3 covers 14 residues. In germline, CDR1 is MRHNA, CDR2 SNTAGT. Trimming shortened V by 6 bases and J by 5 bases, and 16 bases separated the two germline ends. The DNA of the CDR3 is TGTGCCAGCAGCAAGGGGGGCGGAGGTTATGGCTACACCTTC. Protein product: CASSKGGGGYGYTF.

The chain employs TRBV29-1 and TRBJ2-7; possible D gene TRBD1, 6 bases. The germline V gene has CDR1 SQVTM and CDR2 ANQGSEA. Trimming shortened V by 1 base and J by 6 bases, and 19 bases separated the two germline ends. The CDR3 totals 15 residues. The CDR3 sequence: CSVEVPHRVGFEQYF. The CDR3 DNA reads as TGCAGCGTTGAAGTGCCCCACAGGGTCGGGTTCGAGCAGTACTTC.

This clone rates as medium-sized. This chain connects TRBV18 to TRBJ1-1; the match to TRBD1 covers 9 bases. The V gene's germline CDR1 is KGHSH and CDR2 LQKENI. The length of the CDR3 is 14 residues. V lost 6 bases and J lost 10; bases outside the gene matches: 12. The CDR3 bases are TGTGCCAGCTCTCGCCGGGACAGGGAGTCTGCAGCTTTCTTT. This gives the protein CASSRRDRESAAFF.

This clone is labeled medium-sized (0.01 to 0.1%). The chain is built from TRBV5-1 and TRBJ2-7; maybe TRBD2 (5 bases). The V gene lost 4 bases and the J gene lost 3 bases, with 11 bases spanning the gap. Germline V gives CDR1 SGHRS, CDR2 YFSETQ. The CDR3 is 13 residues long. The chain's CDR3 is CASSLFGGYEQYF. The CDR3 DNA reads TGCGCCAGCAGCCTGTTTGGAGGCTACGAGCAGTACTTC. Combining the CDR3 with reference TRBV5-1 and TRBJ2-7 gives the whole variable domain KAGVTQTPRYLIKTRGQQVTLSCSPISGHRSVSWYQQTPGQGLQFLFEYFSETQRNKGNFPGRFSGRQFSNSRSEMNVSTLELGDSALYLCASSLFGGYEQYFGPGTRLTVT.

The chain recombines TRBV6-6 with TRBJ2-5, with no clear D. The DNA end is more similar to TRBJ2-7, so the J call may be wrong. The CDR3 runs 11 residues. The germline gives CDR1 MNHNY, CDR2 SVGAGI (reference sequence). CDR3 coding DNA: TGTGCCAGCAGTTACAGGGACGAGCAGTACTTC. Encoded protein: CASSYRDEQYF.

The chain employs TRBV6-5 and TRBJ1-2, with a tentative D call TRBD1 (5 bases). CDR1 is MNHEY and CDR2 is SVGAGI in the germline V gene. V dropped 7 bases and J dropped 8 bases, with 20 bases sitting between them. The CDR3 is made up of 14 amino acids. The CDR3 DNA reads as TGTGCCAGCACCTTTCTTGGGGGGGAGGAAGGCTACACCTTC. This encodes CASTFLGGEEGYTF.

The CDR3, as DNA: TGTGCCAGCAGCTCGACAGGGGAAAAACTGTTTTTT. Protein sequence: CASSSTGEKLFF. The rearrangement links TRBV6-9 to TRBJ1-4; 7 bases agree with TRBD1. The CDR3 totals 12 residues. The junction had 3 bases not matched to a gene; V was cut back by 6 bases and J by 8 bases. Germline CDR1 MNHGY, CDR2 SVAAGI.